These 16 T cell receptor beta chains were all obtained from the same sample, sequenced in a study of T cell clonality in common variable immunodeficiency. Only in-frame clones appear in the TCRdb table, and some are missing; sequencing was by immunoSEQ multiplex PCR. The table lists fewer than 50,000 clones, with no singletons. Sequencing was done on a sample of peripheral blood mononuclear cells. Receptors originate from a person aged 18-70 years in good health.

Ten or more counts support this clone. The CDR3 end is not reached by the read, which stops 3 residues before it; the germline J gene fills it in. V is TRBV5-5 and J is TRBJ2-3; no clear D. The CDR3 totals 14 residues. Germline CDR1 and CDR2: SGHKS and YYEKEE (reference sequence). CDR3 loop: CASSSPDLQETQYF. The CDR3 bases that were read are TGTGCCAGCAGCTCCCCCGACTTACAAGAGACG.

In its sample, this clone was seen many times. The read comes to an end 3 residues before the CDR3 does, leaving the germline J gene to fill in the end. V usage is TRBV19 and J usage is TRBJ1-1, with D hard to call. Germline V gives CDR1 LNHDA, CDR2 SQIVND (reference sequence). V was pared by 3 bases and J by 6 bases, with 14 bases between. The CDR3 loop spans 14 amino acids. CDR3 DNA, as far as it was read: TGTGCCAGTAGTATTGAAGGGTTCGGCCCTGAA. It translates to CASSIEGFGPE. The whole CDR3 protein is CASSIEGFGPEAFF.

This clone showed up many times. The read ends 3 residues before the CDR3 terminus; that terminus is restored from the germline J gene. The J gene is TRBJ2-2, the V gene TRBV7-6, with 8 positions matching TRBD2. This CDR3 is built from 16 residues. J gave up 0 bases and V 1 base, and 1 base lay outside the gene matches. Per germline, CDR1 SGHVS and CDR2 FNYEAQ. The part of the CDR3 DNA that was read is TGTGCCAGCAGCTTAGAAGCGGGAGCGAACACCGGGGAG. It translates to CASSLEAGANTGE. Given in full, the CDR3 is CASSLEAGANTGELFF.

This clone appeared many times. The read halts 3 residues ahead of the CDR3 end, with the missing end drawn from the germline J gene. The chain combines TRBV6-1 with TRBJ1-1, with TRBD1 identical over 7 bases. Germline CDR1 MNHNS, CDR2 SASEGT. This CDR3 has 14 amino acids. CDR3 sequence: CASSDTWDSPEAFF. CDR3 bases read: TGTGCCAGCAGTGATACTTGGGACAGCCCAGAA.

This clone was seen ten or more times. The missing CDR3 end, 3 residues past where the read stops, is filled in from the germline J gene. The gene calls are TRBV2 and TRBJ2-7; 8 bases are shared with TRBD2. Trimming took 4 bases from V and 0 from J; bases not matched to a gene: 5. The CDR3 sequence is 15 residues long. Per germline, CDR1 SNHLY and CDR2 FYNNEI. The CDR3 is CASSGASGYSYEQYF. Partial CDR3 DNA: TGTGCCAGCAGTGGGGCTAGCGGGTACTCCTACGAG.

At least ten counts were recorded for this clone. The CDR3 goes on 3 residues after the read ends, and that part is filled in from the germline J gene. This chain joins TRBV7-3 and TRBJ2-3; 11 nucleotides align to TRBD2. The ends lost 0 bases at V and 3 bases at J; junction bases unmatched: 5. The CDR3 is 17 residues long. Germline loops: CDR1 SGHTA, CDR2 FQGTGA. The sequenced CDR3 bases are TGTGCCAGCAGCTTAACGGGGACTAGCGGCCAAACAGATACG. Protein: CASSLTGTSGQTDT. The CDR3 in its entirety is CASSLTGTSGQTDTQYF.

This clone was seen at least ten times. The DNA ends 3 residues before the CDR3 does, and the rest of the CDR3 is filled in from the germline J gene. The chain employs TRBV20-1 and TRBJ2-2; 8 bases are shared with TRBD1. Germline lookup yields CDR1 DFQATT and CDR2 SNEGSKA (reference sequence). The V segment lost 6 bases and the J segment 1 base; nucleotides outside the gene matches: 4. The CDR3 covers 14 residues. The CDR3 bases that were read are TGCAGTGCGTCCGGGACAGGGAACACCGGGGAG. The encoded protein is CSASGTGNTGE. The CDR3 in full is CSASGTGNTGELFF.

Comments on this clone: The CDR3 is cut off 3 residues early in the read; its end comes from the germline J gene. The chain joins TRBV19 to TRBJ2-4; D ambiguous. The CDR3 runs 16 residues. CDR1 and CDR2 (germline): LNHDA, SQIVND (reference sequence). Incomplete CDR3 DNA: TGTGCCAGTAGTATAGAGCATACTAAAGGCTATCAGCCT. Its translation: CASSIEHTKGYQP. The whole CDR3 sequence reads CASSIEHTKGYQPQYF.

Comments on this clone: At one end, the junction sequence differs from germline, possibly due to a read error. The missing CDR3 end, 3 residues past where the read stops, is filled in from the germline J gene. The chain joins TRBV30 to TRBJ1-2, with TRBD1 as a possible D gene (6 bases). The CDR3 is made up of 12 amino acids. Germline CDR1 and CDR2: GTSNPN and SVGIG (reference sequence). The sequenced CDR3 bases are TGTGCCTGGAGCAGGGGTGGCTATGAC. This sequence encodes CAWSRGGYD. In full, the CDR3 is CAWSRGGYDYTF.

This clone has at least ten counts. The sequenced fragment ends 3 residues before the CDR3 boundary, so the rest is inferred from the germline J gene. This chain joins TRBV7-8 and TRBJ2-5, with TRBD1 as a possible D gene (7 bases). The germline V gene encodes CDR1 SGHVS and CDR2 FQNEAQ. V lost 1 base and J lost 1, with 13 bases in between. This CDR3 comprises 16 residues. The CDR3 region is CASSLGGAGGQETQYF. The sequenced CDR3 bases are TGTGCCAGCAGCTTAGGGGGGGCAGGGGGCCAAGAGACC.

This clone was picked up many times. The read ends 3 residues before the CDR3 terminus; that terminus is restored from the germline J gene. The V and J genes are TRBV28 and TRBJ2-3, with TRBD2 matching 7 bases. Trimming at V came to 3 bases and at J to 2 bases, leaving 2 bases not matched to a gene. The V gene's germline CDR1 is MDHEN and CDR2 SYDVKM. The CDR3 contains 14 residues. CDR3: CASSLGGYTDTQYF. The part of the CDR3 DNA that was read is TGTGCCAGCAGTTTGGGGGGGTACACAGATACG. The whole variable domain, remainder taken from reference TRBV28 and TRBJ2-3, is DVKVTQSSRYLVKRTGEKVFLECVQDMDHENMFWYRQDPGLGLRLIYFSYDVKMKEKGDIPEGYSVSREKKERFSLILESASTNQTSMYLCASSLGGYTDTQYFGPGTRLTVL.

This clone was recorded many times. Partial CDR3 DNA: TGTGCCAGCAGTGAGTCAAAGAACACTGAA. Encoded protein: CASSESKNTE. The whole CDR3 protein reads CASSESKNTEAFF. This chain links TRBV6-1 with TRBJ1-1; D gene uncertain. The CDR3 end is not reached by the read, which stops 3 residues before it; the germline J gene fills it in. CDR1 is MNHNS and CDR2 is SASEGT in the germline V gene. This CDR3 is built from 13 residues. V was cut by 3 bases and J by 1 base, with 6 bases left in between.

This clone was recorded many times. The missing CDR3 end, 3 residues past where the read stops, is filled in from the germline J gene. This chain connects TRBV7-6 to TRBJ2-7, with a weak D call TRBD2 (5 bases). V was pared by 1 base and J by 4 bases, with 20 bases between. The CDR3 is made up of 17 amino acids. Per the germline V gene, CDR1 is SGHVS and CDR2 is FNYEAQ. The covered CDR3 bases are TGTGCCAGCAGCTTAGTTGGCGGGTTCGGGAACGTTTACGAG. Translated, it gives CASSLVGGFGNVYE. The entire CDR3 sequence reads CASSLVGGFGNVYEQYF.

Ten or more counts support this clone. The sequenced fragment ends 3 residues before the CDR3 boundary, so the rest is inferred from the germline J gene. The chain links TRBV11-3 to TRBJ2-7; 7 bases match TRBD2. Looked up from germline, CDR1 is SGHNT and CDR2 is YENEEA. This CDR3 is 15 amino acids long. CDR3 in amino acids: CASRLRMGTTYEQYF. CDR3 DNA, as far as it was read: TGTGCAAGTCGCTTAAGGATGGGGACTACCTACGAG.

This clone was seen many times. The CDR3 DNA, read in part, is TGCAGTGCTAGAGATCGGCGGGTAGCGGGAGGGGTTTACGAG. Its translation: CSARDRRVAGGVYE. The entire CDR3 reads CSARDRRVAGGVYEQYF. The V and J genes are TRBV20-1 and TRBJ2-7, with 11 bases aligning to TRBD2. The sequenced fragment ends 3 residues before the CDR3 boundary, so the rest is inferred from the germline J gene. Per the germline V gene, CDR1 is DFQATT and CDR2 is SNEGSKA (reference sequence). This CDR3 spans 17 amino acids. J gave up 4 bases and V 0 bases, and 11 bases lay outside the gene matches.

This clone was found many times. The junction departs from germline at one end; a sequencing error may be responsible. The read is 3 residues too short to cover the CDR3 end, so that end is filled in from the germline J gene. V is TRBV6-4 and J is TRBJ2-7; 14 bases match TRBD2. CDR3 length equals 17 residues. Germline CDR1 is MRHNA and CDR2 is SNTAGT. The sequenced part of the CDR3 DNA is TGTGCCAGCAATGACAACTCCGGGACTAGCGGGAGCTACGAG. This sequence encodes CASNDNSGTSGSYE. The whole CDR3 is CASNDNSGTSGSYEQYF.